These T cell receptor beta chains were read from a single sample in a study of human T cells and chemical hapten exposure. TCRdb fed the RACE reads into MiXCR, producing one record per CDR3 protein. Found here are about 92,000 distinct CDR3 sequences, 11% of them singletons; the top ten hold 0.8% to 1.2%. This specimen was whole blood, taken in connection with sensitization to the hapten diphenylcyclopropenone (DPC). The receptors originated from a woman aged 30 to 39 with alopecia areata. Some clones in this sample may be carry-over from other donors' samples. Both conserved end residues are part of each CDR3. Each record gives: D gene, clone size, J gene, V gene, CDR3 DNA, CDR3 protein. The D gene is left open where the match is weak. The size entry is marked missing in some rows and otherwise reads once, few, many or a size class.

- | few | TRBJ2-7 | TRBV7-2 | TGTGCCAGCAGGCCAGCTGCTACCTACGAGCAGTACTTC | CASRPAATYEQYF
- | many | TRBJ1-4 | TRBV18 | TGTGCCAGCTCACCGTCAGGGGACAAACTGTTTTTT | CASSPSGDKLFF
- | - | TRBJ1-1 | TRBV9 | TGTGCCAGCAGCGGAGGGGACGGGACTGAAGCTTTCTTT | CASSGGDGTEAFF
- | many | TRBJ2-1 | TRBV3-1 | TGTGCCAGCAGCCACACCGGGACCATCTACAATGAGCAGTTCTTC | CASSHTGTIYNEQFF
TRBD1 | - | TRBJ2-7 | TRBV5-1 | TGCGCCAGCAGCTTTGGACAGGGTAGCTACGAGCAGTACTTC | CASSFGQGSYEQYF
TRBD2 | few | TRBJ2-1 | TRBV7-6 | TGTGCCAGCAGCTTACGAACTCCAGCGGGAGACAATGAGCAGTTCTTC | CASSLRTPAGDNEQFF
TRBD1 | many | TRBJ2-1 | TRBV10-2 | TGCGCCAACGCCGGGACAGCCCGCGGTGAGCAGTTCTTC | CANAGTARGEQFF
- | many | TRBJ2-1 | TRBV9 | TGTGCCAGCAGCGTAGTGGGCAGTATGGTTGAGCAGTTCTTC | CASSVVGSMVEQFF
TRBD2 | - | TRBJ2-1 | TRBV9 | TGTGCCAGCAGCGGAGAGATCCCGGGACTAGCGGGTGACTCCTACGATGAGCAGTTCTTC | CASSGEIPGLAGDSYDEQFF
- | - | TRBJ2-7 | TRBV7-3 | TGTGCCAGCAGCCCCGGGGACTTTGGGGAGCAGTACTTC | CASSPGDFGEQYF
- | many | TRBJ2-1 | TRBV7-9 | TGTGCCAGCAGCCTCAGGGGAGCAAGTGAGCAGTTCTTC | CASSLRGASEQFF
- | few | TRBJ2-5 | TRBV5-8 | TGTGCCAGCAGCTTTCCGGAGACCCAGTACTTC | CASSFPETQYF
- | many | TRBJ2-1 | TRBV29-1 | TGCAGCGTTGCTATAGCCGGTCTCAATGAGCAGTTCTTC | CSVAIAGLNEQFF
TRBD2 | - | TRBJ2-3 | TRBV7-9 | TGTGCCGAGCGGGGGCCCGCTAGCACAGATACGCAGTATTTT | CAERGPASTDTQYF
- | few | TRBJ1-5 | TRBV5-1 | TGCGCCAGCAGCCCCGGTGAGTTTGGCAATCAGCCCCAGCATTTT | CASSPGEFGNQPQHF
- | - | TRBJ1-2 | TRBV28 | TGTGCCTTTCCCGGTGAGGCCGGCTACACCTTC | CAFPGEAGYTF
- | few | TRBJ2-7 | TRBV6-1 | TGTGCCAGCACCCTCTCCTACGAGCAGTACTTC | CASTLSYEQYF
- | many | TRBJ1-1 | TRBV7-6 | TGTGCCAGCAGCTTAGAACCCCCCTACGAGGCGAGCACTGAAGCTTTCTTT | CASSLEPPYEASTEAFF
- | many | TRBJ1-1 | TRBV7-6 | TGTGCCAGCAGCCAAGTCCGGGGGGGGCTCACTGAAGCTTTCTTT | CASSQVRGGLTEAFF
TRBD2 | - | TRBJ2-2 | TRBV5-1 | TGCGCCAGCAGCTTGGGGGACTACAACACCGGGGAGCTGTTTTTT | CASSLGDYNTGELFF
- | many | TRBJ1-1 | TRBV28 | TGTGCCAGCAAACCCAGGGTTTACATGAACACTGAAGCTTTCTTT | CASKPRVYMNTEAFF
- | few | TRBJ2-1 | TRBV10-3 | TGTGCCATCAGTGAGACAAGCTACAATGAGCAGTTCTTC | CAISETSYNEQFF
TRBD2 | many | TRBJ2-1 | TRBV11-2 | TGTGCCAGCAGAGGCGGGAGCTCCTACAATGAGCAGTTCTTC | CASRGGSSYNEQFF
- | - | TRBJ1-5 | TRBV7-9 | TGTGCCAGCAGCTTAGGGATAAATCAGCCCCAGCATTTT | CASSLGINQPQHF
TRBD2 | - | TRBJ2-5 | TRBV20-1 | TGCAGTGCCAGCGGGGGGGCAGGGGAGACCCAGTACTTC | CSASGGAGETQYF
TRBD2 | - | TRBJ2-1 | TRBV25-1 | TGTGCCAGCAGTCTGACTAGCGGGAGAGGCAATGAGCAGTTCTTC | CASSLTSGRGNEQFF
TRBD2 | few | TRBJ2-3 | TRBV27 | TGTGCCAGCCGCGAACAGACTAGCGCAGTAGGAGATACGCAGTATTTT | CASREQTSAVGDTQYF
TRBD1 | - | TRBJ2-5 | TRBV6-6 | TGTGCCAGCAGTACAGGGGCCGAGACCCAGTACTTC | CASSTGAETQYF
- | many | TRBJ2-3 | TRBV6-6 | TGTGCCAGCAGTGAACAGGAGCAAAGTGTGACGCAGTATTTT | CASSEQEQSVTQYF
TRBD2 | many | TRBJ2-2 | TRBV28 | TGTGCCAGCAGTTTACTGCGGGGGGACAACACCGGGGAGCTGTTTTTT | CASSLLRGDNTGELFF
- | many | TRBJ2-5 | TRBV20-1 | TGCAGTGCTAGGGGGGTTCCGAGTTTCCAAGAGACCCAGTACTTC | CSARGVPSFQETQYF
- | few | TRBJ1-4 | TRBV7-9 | TGTGCCAGCAGCGTAAGACAATACGAAAAACTGTTTTTT | CASSVRQYEKLFF
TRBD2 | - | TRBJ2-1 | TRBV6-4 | TGTGCCAGCAGTCTAGCGGGAGAAAAAAATGAGCAGTTCTTC | CASSLAGEKNEQFF
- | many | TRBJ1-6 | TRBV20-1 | TGCAGTGCTGGGGGGGATAATTCACCCCTCCACTTT | CSAGGDNSPLHF
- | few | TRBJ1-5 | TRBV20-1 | TGCAGTGCTAGCCCAGTTTCGGGGGCCCAGCATTTT | CSASPVSGAQHF
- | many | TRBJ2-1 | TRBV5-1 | TGCGCCAGCAGCTTGGGACAGGCTGGCCCCTACAATGAGCAGTTCTTC | CASSLGQAGPYNEQFF
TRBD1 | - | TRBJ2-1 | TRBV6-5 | TGTGCCAGCAGTTACTCTGGCAGGGGGCTTGAGCAGTTCTTC | CASSYSGRGLEQFF
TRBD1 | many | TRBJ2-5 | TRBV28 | TGTGCCAGCAGTTCGGGACAGACTCAAGAGACCCAGTACTTC | CASSSGQTQETQYF
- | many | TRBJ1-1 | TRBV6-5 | TGTGCCAGCAGTTATGGAGGGACTGAAGCTTTCTTT | CASSYGGTEAFF